This T cell receptor (beta chain) stems from a study of human T cells and chemical hapten exposure. Study as a whole: Upper-back patches of 0.01% DPC were read at 6 days. Largely, small differences in pooled library volume made per-sample TCR yields vary.

This clonotype was seen repeatedly, ten times or more. Its specificity is unknown. TCRdb independently ran MiXCR on the RACE reads; one entry per CDR3 protein. The data show roughly 50,000 distinct CDR3 sequences, about 10% seen once. Study outcomes and limitations: With DPC sensitization, TCRs exceeding 1 in 1000 frequency showed no change. Relative to controls, expanded TCRs formed significantly more large CDR3 similarity clusters.

Time point in this sample: patch test 3, about 24 weeks after DPC sensitization. Noted treatment: therapeutic diphenylcyclopropenone sensitization with weekly scalp DPC. CDR3 length: 16 amino acids. Trimming stripped 6 bases from V and 8 bases from J, with 22 bases between. The V gene's germline CDR1 is MDHEN and CDR2 SYDVKM. Source: whole blood, taken in connection with sensitization to the hapten diphenylcyclopropenone (DPC). This rearrangement joins TRBV28 to TRBJ1-4, with D unresolved. The clonotype originates from a woman aged 40 to 50 with alopecia areata. Some clones in this sample may be carry-over from other donors' samples. CDR3 bases: TGTGCCAGCAGATCCATATTAGGGTGGGATAAGGAAAAACTGTTTTTT. Amino acids: CASRSILGWDKEKLFF.